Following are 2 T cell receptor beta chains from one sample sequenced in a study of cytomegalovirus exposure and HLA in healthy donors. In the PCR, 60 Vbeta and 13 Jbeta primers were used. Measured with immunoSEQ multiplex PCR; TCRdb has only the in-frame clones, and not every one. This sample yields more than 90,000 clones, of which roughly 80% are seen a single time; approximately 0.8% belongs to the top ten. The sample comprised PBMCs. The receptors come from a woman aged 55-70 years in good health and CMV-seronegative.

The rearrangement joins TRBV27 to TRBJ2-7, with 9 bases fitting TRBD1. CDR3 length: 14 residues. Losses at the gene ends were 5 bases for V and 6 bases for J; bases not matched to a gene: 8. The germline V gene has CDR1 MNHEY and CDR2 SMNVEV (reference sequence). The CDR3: CASSHTGTGLEQYF. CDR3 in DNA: TGTGCCAGCAGTCACACGGGGACAGGGCTCGAGCAGTACTTC.

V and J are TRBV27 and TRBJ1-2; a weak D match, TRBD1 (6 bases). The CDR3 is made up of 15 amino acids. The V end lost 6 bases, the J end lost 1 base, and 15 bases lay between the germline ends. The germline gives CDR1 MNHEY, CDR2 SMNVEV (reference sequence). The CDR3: CASRPQGMVNYGYTF. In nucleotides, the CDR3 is TGTGCCAGCAGGCCACAGGGAATGGTTAACTATGGCTACACCTTC.